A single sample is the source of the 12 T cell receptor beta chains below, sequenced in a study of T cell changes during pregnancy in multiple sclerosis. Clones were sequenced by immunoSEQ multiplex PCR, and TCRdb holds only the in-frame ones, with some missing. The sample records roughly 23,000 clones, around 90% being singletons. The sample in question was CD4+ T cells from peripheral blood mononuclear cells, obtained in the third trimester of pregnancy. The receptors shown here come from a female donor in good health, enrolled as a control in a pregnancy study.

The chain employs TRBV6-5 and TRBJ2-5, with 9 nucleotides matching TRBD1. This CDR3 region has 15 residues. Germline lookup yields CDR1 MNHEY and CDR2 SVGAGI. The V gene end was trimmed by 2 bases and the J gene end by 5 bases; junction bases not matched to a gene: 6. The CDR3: CASSYRTGAGETQYF. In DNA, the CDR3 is TGTGCCAGCAGTTACCGGACAGGGGCCGGGGAGACCCAGTACTTC.

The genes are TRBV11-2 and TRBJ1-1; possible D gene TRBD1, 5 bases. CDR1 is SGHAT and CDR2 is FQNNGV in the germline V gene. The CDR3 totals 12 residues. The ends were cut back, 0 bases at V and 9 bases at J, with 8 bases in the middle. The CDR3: CASSLEAGKAFF. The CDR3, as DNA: TGTGCCAGCAGCTTAGAAGCAGGGAAAGCTTTCTTT.

The chain's CDR3 is CASSVETSGGDTDTQYF. DNA for the CDR3: TGTGCCAGCAGCGTAGAAACTAGCGGGGGGGATACAGATACGCAGTATTTT. The V call is TRBV9, the J call TRBJ2-3, with 13 bases lining up with TRBD2. The V gene's germline CDR1 is SGDLS and CDR2 YYNGEE. The CDR3 spans 17 residues. V shed 0 bases and J 3 bases; nucleotides not matched to a gene: 4.

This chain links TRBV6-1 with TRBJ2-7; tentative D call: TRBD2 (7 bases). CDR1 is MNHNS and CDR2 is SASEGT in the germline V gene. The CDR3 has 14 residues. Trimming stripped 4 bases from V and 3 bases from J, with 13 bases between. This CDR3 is CASSVGLGGYEQYF. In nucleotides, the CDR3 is TGTGCCAGCAGTGTCGGACTAGGGGGCTACGAGCAGTACTTC.

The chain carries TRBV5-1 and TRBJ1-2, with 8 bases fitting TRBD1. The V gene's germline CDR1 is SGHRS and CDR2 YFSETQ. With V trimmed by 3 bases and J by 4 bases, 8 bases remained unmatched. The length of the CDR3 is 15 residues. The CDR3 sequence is CASSSTTGVSYGYTF. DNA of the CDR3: TGCGCCAGCAGCTCTACGACAGGGGTTAGCTATGGCTACACCTTC.

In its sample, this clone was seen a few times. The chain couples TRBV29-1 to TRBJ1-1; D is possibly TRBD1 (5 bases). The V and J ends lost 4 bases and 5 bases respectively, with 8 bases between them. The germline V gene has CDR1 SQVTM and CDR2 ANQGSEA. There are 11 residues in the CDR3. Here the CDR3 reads CSVVGGTEAFF. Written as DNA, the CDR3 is TGCAGCGTTGTCGGGGGAACTGAAGCTTTCTTT.

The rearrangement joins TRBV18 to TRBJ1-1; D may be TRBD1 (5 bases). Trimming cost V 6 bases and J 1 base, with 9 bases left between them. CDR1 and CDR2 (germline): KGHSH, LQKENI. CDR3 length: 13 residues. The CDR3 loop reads CASSPQGNTEAFF. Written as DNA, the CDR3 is TGTGCCAGCTCCCCCCAGGGGAACACTGAAGCTTTCTTT.

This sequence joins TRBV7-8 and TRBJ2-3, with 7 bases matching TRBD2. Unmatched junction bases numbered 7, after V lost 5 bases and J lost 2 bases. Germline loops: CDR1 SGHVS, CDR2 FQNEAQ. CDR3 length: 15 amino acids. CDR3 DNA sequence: TGTGCCAGCAGCCAACGGGGGGTACCCACAGATACGCAGTATTTT. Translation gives CASSQRGVPTDTQYF.

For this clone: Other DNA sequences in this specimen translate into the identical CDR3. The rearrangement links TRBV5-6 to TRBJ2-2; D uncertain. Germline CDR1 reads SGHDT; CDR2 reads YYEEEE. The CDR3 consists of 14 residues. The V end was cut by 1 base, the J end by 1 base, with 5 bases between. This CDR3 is CASSLRGNTGELFF. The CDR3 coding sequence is TGTGCCAGCAGCTTGAGAGGGAACACCGGGGAGCTGTTTTTT.

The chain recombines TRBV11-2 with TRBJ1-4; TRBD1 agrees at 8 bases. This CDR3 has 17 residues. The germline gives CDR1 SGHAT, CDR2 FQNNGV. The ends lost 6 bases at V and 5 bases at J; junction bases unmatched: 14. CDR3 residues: CASSQGRGQGINEKLFF. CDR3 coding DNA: TGTGCCAGCAGTCAGGGCCGTGGACAGGGAATAAATGAAAAACTGTTTTTT.

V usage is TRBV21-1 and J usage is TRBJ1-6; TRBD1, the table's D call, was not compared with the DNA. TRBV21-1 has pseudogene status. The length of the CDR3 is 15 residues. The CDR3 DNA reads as TGTGCCAGCAGCATTACCGGGACAGCCTATTCACCCCTCCACTTT. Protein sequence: CASSITGTAYSPLHF.

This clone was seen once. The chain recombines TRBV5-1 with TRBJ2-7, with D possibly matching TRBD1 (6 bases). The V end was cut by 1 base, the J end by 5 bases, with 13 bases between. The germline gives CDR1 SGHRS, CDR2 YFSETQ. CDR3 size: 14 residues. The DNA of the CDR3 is TGCGCCAGCAGCTTGAAAGCGGACAGCGACGAGCAGTACTTC. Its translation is CASSLKADSDEQYF.